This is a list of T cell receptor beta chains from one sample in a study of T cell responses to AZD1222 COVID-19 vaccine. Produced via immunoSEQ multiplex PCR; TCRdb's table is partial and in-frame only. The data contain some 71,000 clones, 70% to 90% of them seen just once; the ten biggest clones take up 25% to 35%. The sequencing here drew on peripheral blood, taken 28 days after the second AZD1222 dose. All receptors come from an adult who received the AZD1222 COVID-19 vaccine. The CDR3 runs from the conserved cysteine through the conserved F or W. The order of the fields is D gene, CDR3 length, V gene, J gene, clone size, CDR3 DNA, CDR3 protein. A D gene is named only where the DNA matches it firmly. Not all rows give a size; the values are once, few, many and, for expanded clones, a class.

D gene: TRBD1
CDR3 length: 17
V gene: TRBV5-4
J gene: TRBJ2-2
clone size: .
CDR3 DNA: TGTGCCAGCAGCTCCCGGACAGGGGCTTTCGTATCCGGGGAGCTGTTTTTT
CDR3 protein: CASSSRTGAFVSGELFF

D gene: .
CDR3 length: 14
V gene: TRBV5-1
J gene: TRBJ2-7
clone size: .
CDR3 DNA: TGCGCCAGCAGCTTGGGATCAGGGGTCGACGAGCAGTACTTC
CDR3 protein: CASSLGSGVDEQYF

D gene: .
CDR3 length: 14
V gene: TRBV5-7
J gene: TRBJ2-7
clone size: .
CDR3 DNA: TGTGCCAGCGGGACAGCGGGAGAGACCTACGAGCAGTACTTC
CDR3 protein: CASGTAGETYEQYF

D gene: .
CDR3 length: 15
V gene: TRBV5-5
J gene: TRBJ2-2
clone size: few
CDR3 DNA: TGTGCCAGCAGCTTTTCCGCGGGGGCAGGCGGGGAGCTGTTTTTT
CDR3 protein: CASSFSAGAGGELFF

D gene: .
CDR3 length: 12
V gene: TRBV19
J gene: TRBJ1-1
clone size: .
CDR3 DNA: TGTGCCAGTGCTTTCTTCGGCACTGAAGCTTTCTTT
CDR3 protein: CASAFFGTEAFF

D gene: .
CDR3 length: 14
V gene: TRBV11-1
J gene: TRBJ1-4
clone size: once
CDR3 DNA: TGTGCCAGCAGCTTATTTTCGCCGAATGAAAAACTGTTTTTT
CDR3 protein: CASSLFSPNEKLFF

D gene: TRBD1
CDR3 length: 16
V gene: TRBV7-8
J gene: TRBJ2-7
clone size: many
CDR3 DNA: TGTGCCAGCAGCGTTCTCGCTGGGACAGGATCCTACGAGCAGTACTTC
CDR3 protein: CASSVLAGTGSYEQYF

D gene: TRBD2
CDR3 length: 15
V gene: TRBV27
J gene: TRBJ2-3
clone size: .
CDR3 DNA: TGTGCCAGCAGTTTATTCGGGAGGCCCACCGATACGCAGTATTTT
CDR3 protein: CASSLFGRPTDTQYF

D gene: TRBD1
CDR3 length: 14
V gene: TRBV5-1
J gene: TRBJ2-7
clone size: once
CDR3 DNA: TGCGCCAGCAGCGGGACAGGGGTCCCCTACGAGCAGTACTTC
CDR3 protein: CASSGTGVPYEQYF

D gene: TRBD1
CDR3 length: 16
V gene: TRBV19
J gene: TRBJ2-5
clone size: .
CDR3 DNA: TGTGCCAGTAGTCGTCCGGGACAGGGGGCGCAAGAGACCCAGTACTTC
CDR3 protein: CASSRPGQGAQETQYF

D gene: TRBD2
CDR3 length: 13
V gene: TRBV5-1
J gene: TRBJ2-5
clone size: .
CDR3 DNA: TGCGCCAATCCGCTAGCGGGAGGTGAGACCCAGTACTTC
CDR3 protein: CANPLAGGETQYF

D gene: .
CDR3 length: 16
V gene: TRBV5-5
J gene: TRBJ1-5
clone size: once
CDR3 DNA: TGTGCCAGCAGCCTATATACAGGGTTGGGCAATCAGCCCCAGCATTTT
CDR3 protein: CASSLYTGLGNQPQHF

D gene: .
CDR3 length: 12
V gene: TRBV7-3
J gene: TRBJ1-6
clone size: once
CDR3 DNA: TGTGCCAGCAGCAACGCGGGGTCACCCCTCCACTTT
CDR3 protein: CASSNAGSPLHF

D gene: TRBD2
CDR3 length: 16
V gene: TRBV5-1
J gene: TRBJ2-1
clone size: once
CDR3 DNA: TGCGCCAGCAGGCGTACTAGCGAGAGCTCCTACAATGAGCAGTTCTTC
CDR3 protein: CASRRTSESSYNEQFF

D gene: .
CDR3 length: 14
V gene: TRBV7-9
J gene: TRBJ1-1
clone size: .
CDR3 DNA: TGTGCCAGCAGCTTAGGCAGACAGAACACTGAAGCTTTCTTT
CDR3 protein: CASSLGRQNTEAFF

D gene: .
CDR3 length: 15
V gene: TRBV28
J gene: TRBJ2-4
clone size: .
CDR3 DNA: TGTGCCAGCAGTTCCACTGGACCCAGAAAAAACATTCAGTACTTC
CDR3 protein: CASSSTGPRKNIQYF

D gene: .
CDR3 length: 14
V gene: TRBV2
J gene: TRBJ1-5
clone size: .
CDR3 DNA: TGTGCCAGCAGCGAAACAGGAACAAATCAGCCCCAGCATTTT
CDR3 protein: CASSETGTNQPQHF

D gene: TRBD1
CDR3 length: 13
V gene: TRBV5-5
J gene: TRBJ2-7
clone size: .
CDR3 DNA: TGTGCCAGCAGCTTCAGGGGGACCTACGAGCAGTACTTC
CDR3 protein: CASSFRGTYEQYF

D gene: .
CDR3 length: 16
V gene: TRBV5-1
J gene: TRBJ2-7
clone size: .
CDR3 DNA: TGCGCCAGCAGCTTAGACGGGAGACTCCCCATGGACGAGCAGTACTTC
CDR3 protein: CASSLDGRLPMDEQYF

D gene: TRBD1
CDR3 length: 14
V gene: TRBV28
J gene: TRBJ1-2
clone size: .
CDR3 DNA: TGTGCCAGCAGTCCCTCGGGACAGCTCTATGGCTACACCTTC
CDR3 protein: CASSPSGQLYGYTF

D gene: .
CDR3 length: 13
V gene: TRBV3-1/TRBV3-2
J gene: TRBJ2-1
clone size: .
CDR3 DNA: TGTGCCAGCAGTCTGCGGGGCTACAATGAGCAGTTCTTC
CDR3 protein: CASSLRGYNEQFF

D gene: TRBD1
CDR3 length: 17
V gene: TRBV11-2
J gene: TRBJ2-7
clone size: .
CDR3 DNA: TGTGCCAGCAGCTTAGACCCGATCCCAGGGGGCGAGGACGAGCAGTACTTC
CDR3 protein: CASSLDPIPGGEDEQYF

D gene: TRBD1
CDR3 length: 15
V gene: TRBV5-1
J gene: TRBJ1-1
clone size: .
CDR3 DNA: TGCGCCAGCAGCTCCGAAGGGACAGGGGCCACTGAAGCTTTCTTT
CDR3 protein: CASSSEGTGATEAFF

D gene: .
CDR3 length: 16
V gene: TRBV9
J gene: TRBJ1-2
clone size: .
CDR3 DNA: TGTGCCAGCAGCGTAGATCCCCAAGTAGCTAACTATGGCTACACCTTC
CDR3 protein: CASSVDPQVANYGYTF

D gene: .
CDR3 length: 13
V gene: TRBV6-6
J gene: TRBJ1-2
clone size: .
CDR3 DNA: TGTGCCAGCAGGTACACAGGGAACTATGGCTACACCTTC
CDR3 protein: CASRYTGNYGYTF

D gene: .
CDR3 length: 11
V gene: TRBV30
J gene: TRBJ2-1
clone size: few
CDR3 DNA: TGTGCCTGGAGTGGGGACAATGAGCAGTTCTTC
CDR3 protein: CAWSGDNEQFF

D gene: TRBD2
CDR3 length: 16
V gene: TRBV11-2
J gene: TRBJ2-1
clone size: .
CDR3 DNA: TGTGCCAGCAGCCCTGGACTAGCGGGAGCCGGCAATGAGCAGTTCTTC
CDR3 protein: CASSPGLAGAGNEQFF

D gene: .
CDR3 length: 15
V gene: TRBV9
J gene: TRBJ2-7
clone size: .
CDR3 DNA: TGTGCCAGCAGCGTAGGCGCTAGCGCGTCCTACGAGCAGTACTTC
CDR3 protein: CASSVGASASYEQYF

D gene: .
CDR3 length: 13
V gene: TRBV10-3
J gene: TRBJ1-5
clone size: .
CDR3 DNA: TGTGCCTCATTGGGGGACTACAATCAGCCCCAGCATTTT
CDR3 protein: CASLGDYNQPQHF

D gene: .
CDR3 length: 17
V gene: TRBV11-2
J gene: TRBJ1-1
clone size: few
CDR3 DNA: TGTGCCAGCAGCCTTGCGTTCCGAGGACGTCTGAACACTGAAGCTTTCTTT
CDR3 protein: CASSLAFRGRLNTEAFF

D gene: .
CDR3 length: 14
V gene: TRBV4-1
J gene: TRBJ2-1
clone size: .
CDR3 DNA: TGCGCCAGCAGCCAAGGGAGCTCCTACAATGAGCAGTTCTTC
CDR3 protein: CASSQGSSYNEQFF

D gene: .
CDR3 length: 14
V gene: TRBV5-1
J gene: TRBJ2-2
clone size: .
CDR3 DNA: TGCGCCAGCAGCTTACCAGTCGGCACCGGGGAGCTGTTTTTT
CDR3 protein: CASSLPVGTGELFF

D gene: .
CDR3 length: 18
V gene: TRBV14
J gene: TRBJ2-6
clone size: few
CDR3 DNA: TGTGCCAGCAGCCAGGGCAGGACTTCGTCCTGGGGGGCCAACGTCCTGACTTTC
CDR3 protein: CASSQGRTSSWGANVLTF

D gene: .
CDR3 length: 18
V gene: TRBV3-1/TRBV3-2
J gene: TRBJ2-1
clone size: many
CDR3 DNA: TGTGCCAGCAGCCGCCGGACTCTTTCACCGAGGGCCCGTCATGAGCAGTTCTTC
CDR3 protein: CASSRRTLSPRARHEQFF

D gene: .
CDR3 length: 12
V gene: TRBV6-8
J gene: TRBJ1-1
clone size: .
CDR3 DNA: TGTGCCAGCAGCTCCCGGCAGGGTGAAGCTTTCTTT
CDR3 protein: CASSSRQGEAFF

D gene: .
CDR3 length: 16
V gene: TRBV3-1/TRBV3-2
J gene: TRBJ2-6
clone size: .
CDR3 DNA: TGTGCCAGCAGCCCACTACCAGGGACTGGGGCCAACGTCCTGACTTTC
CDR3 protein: CASSPLPGTGANVLTF

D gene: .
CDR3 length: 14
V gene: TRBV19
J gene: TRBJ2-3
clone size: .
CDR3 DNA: TGTGCCAGCCGAAACTACCAACGCACAGATACGCAGTATTTT
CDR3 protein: CASRNYQRTDTQYF

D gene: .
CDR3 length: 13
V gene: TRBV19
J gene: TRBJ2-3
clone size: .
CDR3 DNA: TGTGCCAGTAGTATAGATCCGGGAAGTACGCAGTATTTT
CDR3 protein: CASSIDPGSTQYF

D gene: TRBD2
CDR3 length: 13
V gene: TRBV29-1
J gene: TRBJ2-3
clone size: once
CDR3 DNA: TGCAGCGGGCGGGGGACTAGCACAGATACGCAGTATTTT
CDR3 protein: CSGRGTSTDTQYF

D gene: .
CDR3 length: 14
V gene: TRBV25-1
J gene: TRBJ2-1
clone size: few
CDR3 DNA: TGTGCCAGCTGCTCCGGGAACAAGTACAATGAGCAGTTCTTC
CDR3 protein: CASCSGNKYNEQFF

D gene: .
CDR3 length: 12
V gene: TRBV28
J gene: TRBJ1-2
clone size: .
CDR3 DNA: TGTGCCAGCAGTTCCGGGACATATGGCTACACCTTC
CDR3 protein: CASSSGTYGYTF

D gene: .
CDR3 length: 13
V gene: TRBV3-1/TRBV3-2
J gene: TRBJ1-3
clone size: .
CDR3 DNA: TGTGCCAGCAGCCCTTCGGGGTCGGACACCATATATTTT
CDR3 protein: CASSPSGSDTIYF

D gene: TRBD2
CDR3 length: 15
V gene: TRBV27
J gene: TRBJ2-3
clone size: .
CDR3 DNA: TGTGCCAGCAGTTTTGTGAGCGGGAGGATAGATACGCAGTATTTT
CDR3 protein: CASSFVSGRIDTQYF

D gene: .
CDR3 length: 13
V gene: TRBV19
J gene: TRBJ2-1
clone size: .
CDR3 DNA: TGTGCCAGTTCCTCCCAGTCCCATGGTGAGCAGTTCTTC
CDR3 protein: CASSSQSHGEQFF

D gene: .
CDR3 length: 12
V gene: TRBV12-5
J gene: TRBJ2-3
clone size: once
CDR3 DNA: TGTGCTAGTAGTGGTAGGGGAGATACGCAGTATTTT
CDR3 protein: CASSGRGDTQYF